These T cell receptor beta chains were read from a single sample in a study of beta chain features in type 1 diabetes. The repertoire was sequenced with immunoSEQ multiplex PCR; TCRdb's copy has only in-frame clones and lacks some. The sample lists approximately 60,000 clones; roughly three fifths were seen once. The sequenced sample consisted of Tregs from blood. Every receptor here comes from a woman in her late teens or twenties in good health. Both conserved end residues are part of each CDR3. The D gene is left open where the match is weak. Clone size is stated in some rows and not others, as once, few, many or a class when expanded.

>NA|TRBJ1-5|TRBV2|TRBD1
TGTGCCAGCAGATCCTCAGGGGGAACTCAGCCCCAGCATTTT
CASRSSGGTQPQHF
>few|TRBJ2-7|TRBV18|TRBD1
TGTGCCAGCTCACCTTCACCGGGACAGGGGTCCTACGAGCAGTACTTC
CASSPSPGQGSYEQYF
>NA|TRBJ2-3|TRBV10-3|TRBD2
TGTGCCATCAGTGAAGGCGGGGGGAGAGGCACAGATACGCAGTATTTT
CAISEGGGRGTDTQYF
>NA|TRBJ1-2|TRBV6-1|NA
TGTGCCAGCAGGACTCAGGGGCGCACCTATGGCTACACCTTC
CASRTQGRTYGYTF
>NA|TRBJ1-5|TRBV29-1|NA
TGCAGTGGTCAGAGTGGAGACCAGCCCCAGCATTTT
CSGQSGDQPQHF
>medium-sized|TRBJ2-7|TRBV6-6|TRBD1
TGTGCCAGCAGCAACCGGGACAGGTACGAGCAGTACTTC
CASSNRDRYEQYF
>many|TRBJ2-3|TRBV5-1|TRBD1
TGCGCCAGCAGACCCTGGGACAGACGCACAGATACGCAGTATTTT
CASRPWDRRTDTQYF
>NA|TRBJ2-7|TRBV5-1|NA
TGCGCCAGCAGCCCGAGGCTCCCAGCCTACGAGCAGTACTTC
CASSPRLPAYEQYF
>NA|TRBJ1-2|TRBV19|TRBD1
TGTGCCAGTACTTTGACCGGGACAGACTATGGCTACACCTTC
CASTLTGTDYGYTF
>few|TRBJ2-3|TRBV7-2|TRBD2
TGTGCCAGCAGCGAGGGACTAGCGGGCACAGATACGCAGTATTTT
CASSEGLAGTDTQYF
>NA|TRBJ2-5|TRBV5-1|NA
TGCGCCAGCAGCAGTGCGGAGACCCAGTACTTC
CASSSAETQYF
>NA|TRBJ1-1|TRBV11-3|TRBD1
TGTGCCAGCAGCACAACAGGGGCCGAAGCTTTCTTT
CASSTTGAEAFF
>few|TRBJ1-1|TRBV7-8|NA
TGTGCCAGCAGTTTTAGGGGCGCGAACACTGAAGCTTTCTTT
CASSFRGANTEAFF